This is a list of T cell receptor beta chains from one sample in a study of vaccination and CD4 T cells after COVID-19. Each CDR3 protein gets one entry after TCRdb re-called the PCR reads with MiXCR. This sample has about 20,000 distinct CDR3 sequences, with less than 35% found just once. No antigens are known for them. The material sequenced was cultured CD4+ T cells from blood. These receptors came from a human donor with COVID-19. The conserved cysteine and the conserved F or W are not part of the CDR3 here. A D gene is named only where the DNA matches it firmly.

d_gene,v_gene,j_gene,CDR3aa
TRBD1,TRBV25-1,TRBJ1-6,ASRGDRGDNSPLH
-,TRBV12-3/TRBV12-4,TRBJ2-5,ASSFKLQGSGETQY
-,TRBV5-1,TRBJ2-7,ASSEGTTSSYEQY
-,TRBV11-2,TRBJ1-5,ASSLGLNQPQH
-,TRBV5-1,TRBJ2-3,ASSPGQSTDTQY
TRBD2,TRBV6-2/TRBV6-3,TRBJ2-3,ASSYTSGGSTDTQY
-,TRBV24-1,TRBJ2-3,ATSEEDTQY
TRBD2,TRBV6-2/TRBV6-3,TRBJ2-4,ASSWTSGGATKNIQY
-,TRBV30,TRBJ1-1,AWRQDHEAF
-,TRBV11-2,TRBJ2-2,ASSPGPGAPNTGELF
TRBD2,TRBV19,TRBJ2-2,ASSKGVSGGRTGELF
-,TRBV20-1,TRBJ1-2,SARERALGYGYT
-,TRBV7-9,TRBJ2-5,ASSPHYRGRQETQY
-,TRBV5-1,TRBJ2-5,ASSFQGQETQY
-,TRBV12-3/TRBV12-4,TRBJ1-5,ASSFSSNQPQH
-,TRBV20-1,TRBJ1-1,SARDPRERNTEAF
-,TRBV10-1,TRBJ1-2,ASSESILYGYT
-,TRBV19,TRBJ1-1,ASRWGTENTEAF
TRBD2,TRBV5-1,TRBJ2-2,ASSPRTSRGTGELF
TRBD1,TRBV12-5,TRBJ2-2,ASGPPGQSNTGELF
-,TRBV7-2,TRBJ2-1,ASSKSRSYNEQF
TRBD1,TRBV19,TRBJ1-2,ASSGTGDGYT
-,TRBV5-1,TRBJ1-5,ASSVDGSNQPQH
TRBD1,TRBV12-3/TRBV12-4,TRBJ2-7,ASRPSGRETGGSYEQY
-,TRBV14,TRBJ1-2,ASSQVQRGGYT
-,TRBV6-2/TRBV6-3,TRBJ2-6,ASGRQEGSGANVLT
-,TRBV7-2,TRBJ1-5,ASSYGNSNQPQH
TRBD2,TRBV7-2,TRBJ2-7,ASSLGRGVYEQY
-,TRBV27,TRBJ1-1,ASSFVGAGVNTEAF
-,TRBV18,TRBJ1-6,ASSPSNSPLH
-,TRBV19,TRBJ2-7,ASSIRTGANEQY
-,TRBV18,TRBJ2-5,ASSPGVETQY
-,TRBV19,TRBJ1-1,ASSMRVRTEAF
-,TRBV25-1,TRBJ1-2,ASSATGYGYT
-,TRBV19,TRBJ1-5,ASSIIGAGNQPQH
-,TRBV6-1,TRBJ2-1,ASRTDTGLHNEQF